The source of this T cell receptor beta chain is a study of shared clonotypes between healthy human individuals. Assay used: immunoSEQ multiplex PCR; TCRdb lists only in-frame clones, some missing. The top ten clones hold about 0.13% of a sample with about 2.4 million clones, approximately 92% of them seen once. Germline CDR1 reads MNHEY; CDR2 reads SMNVEV (reference sequence). The germline V and J ends were trimmed by 6 bases and 8 bases, with 18 bases remaining between them. This CDR3 contains 14 residues. This receptor was taken from a young man in good health. The chain employs TRBV27 and TRBJ2-3, with D hard to call. The sample was naive CD4+ T cells sorted from blood. As to subset: CD45RA+ positively selected. CDR3 region: CASSGRLNPLTQYF. The CDR3 bases are TGTGCCAGCAGCGGACGCTTAAACCCCCTTACGCAGTATTTT.